The 30 T cell receptor beta chains presented below share a single source sample, sequenced in a study of blood T cell repertoires in COVID-19. Only in-frame clones appear in the TCRdb table, and some are missing; sequencing was by immunoSEQ multiplex PCR. The repertoire consists of 130,000 or so clones, with just under 80% occurring once and the leading ten covering 15% to 20%. Material: peripheral blood. These receptors all stem from a man aged 60 to 75 with active or convalescent COVID-19.

A note on this clone: An end of the junction does not agree with germline; a read error may underlie this. The chain has TRBV20-1 and TRBJ1-1; 8 bases fit TRBD1. This CDR3 region has 11 residues. Germline values: CDR1 DFQATT, CDR2 SNEGSKA (reference sequence). CDR3 protein: CSARTDRDRLF. The CDR3 bases are TGCAGTGCTAGGACGGACAGGGACAGACTCTTT.

The CDR3 spells CASSFGGDYEQYF. The CDR3 DNA is TGTGCCAGCAGTTTTGGGGGGGATTACGAGCAGTACTTC. The genes are TRBV12-3 or TRBV12-4 and TRBJ2-7, with 7 nucleotides matching TRBD2. There are 13 residues in the CDR3. With V trimmed by 3 bases and J by 4 bases, 3 bases remained unmatched.

This clone has more than one count but fewer than ten. This chain links TRBV5-1 with TRBJ1-2; D gene ambiguous. The CDR3 loop spans 14 amino acids. The ends were cut back, 2 bases at V and 6 bases at J, with 14 bases in the middle. Germline loops: CDR1 SGHRS, CDR2 YFSETQ. The CDR3 reads CASSLTGSIDGYTF. The CDR3 bases are TGCGCCAGCAGCTTAACCGGTAGTATTGATGGCTACACCTTC.

Of note for this clone: A much bigger clone sits one base away, suggesting this may be a read error. This CDR3 is also generated by other DNA sequences in the sample. The chain combines TRBV4-1 with TRBJ1-1; D gene ambiguous. Germline-derived CDR1 and CDR2 are MGHRA and YSYEKL. The CDR3 has 16 residues. V lost 1 base and J lost 5, with 17 bases in between. The CDR3, as DNA: TGCGCCAGCAGCCAAGCTAGGAGAGGGCGCCTGACTGAAGCTTTCTTT. Translating gives CASSQARRGRLTEAFF.

This CDR3 is CASSSGQGAPSGYTF. Written as DNA, the CDR3 is TGTGCCAGCAGCTCGGGACAGGGGGCGCCATCGGGCTACACCTTC. The chain joins TRBV7-2 to TRBJ1-2; 12 bases align to TRBD1. The J segment lost 8 bases and the V segment lost 4 bases, leaving 8 bases of the junction unmatched. This CDR3 has 15 amino acids. Germline V lookup: CDR1 SGHTA, CDR2 FQGNSA. The variable domain in full, completed from reference TRBV7-2 and TRBJ1-2, reads GAGVSQSPSNKVTEKGKDVELRCDPISGHTALYWYRQSLGQGLEFLIYFQGNSAPDKSGLPSDRFSAERTGGSVSTLTIQRTQQEDSAVYLCASSSGQGAPSGYTFGSGTRLTVV.

The chain links TRBV15 to TRBJ2-3, with 10 bases aligning to TRBD1. Trimming removed 7 bases from V and 4 bases from J; junction bases left unmatched: 8. The CDR3 covers 15 residues. Germline CDR1 reads LNHNV; CDR2 reads YYDKDF (reference sequence). DNA of the CDR3: TGTGCCACCACCGTGGACAGGGGGGTGTCAGATACGCAGTATTTT. Translation gives CATTVDRGVSDTQYF.

The chain has TRBV27 and TRBJ1-2; TRBD1 agrees at 7 bases. The germline V gene encodes CDR1 MNHEY and CDR2 SMNVEV (reference sequence). Germline trimming cut 0 bases from V and 5 bases from J; bases unmatched to any gene: 3. This CDR3 spans 14 amino acids. CDR3 nucleotide sequence: TGTGCCAGCAGTTTATCGCCAGGGGGTTATGGCTACACCTTC. This codes for CASSLSPGGYGYTF.

V usage is TRBV14 and J usage is TRBJ1-2, with D unresolved. Germline V gene data show CDR1 as SGHDN and CDR2 as FVKESK. The length of the CDR3 is 13 residues. V lost 3 bases to trimming and J lost 2 bases, with 7 bases between them. The chain's CDR3 is CASSHTENYGYTF. DNA for the CDR3: TGTGCCAGCAGCCATACAGAGAACTATGGCTACACCTTC. Using reference TRBV14 and TRBJ1-2 for the parts outside the CDR3, the full variable domain is EAGVTQFPSHSVIEKGQTVTLRCDPISGHDNLYWYRRVMGKEIKFLLHFVKESKQDESGMPNNRFLAERTGGTYSTLKVQPAELEDSGVYFCASSHTENYGYTFGSGTRLTVV.

The chain joins TRBV20-1 to TRBJ1-5; tentative D call: TRBD1 (6 bases). Germline V gene data show CDR1 as DFQATT and CDR2 as SNEGSKA (reference sequence). The CDR3 loop spans 15 amino acids. V lost 3 bases, J lost 2 bases, and 14 bases lay in between. This CDR3 is CSASGGRAGNQPQHF. Written as DNA, the CDR3 is TGCAGTGCTAGTGGGGGCCGCGCAGGCAATCAGCCCCAGCATTTT.

The chain employs TRBV6-2 or TRBV6-3 and TRBJ2-7; D is ambiguous. The CDR3 spans 12 residues. Germline V gene sequence: CDR1 MNHEY, CDR2 SVGEGT. The germline V and J ends were trimmed by 6 bases and 4 bases, with 10 bases remaining between them. CDR3 region: CASSPQDYEQYF. The CDR3 DNA is TGTGCCAGCAGCCCTCAGGATTACGAGCAGTACTTC.

The chain has TRBV6-1 and TRBJ2-6, with 7 bases identical to TRBD2. Trimming cost V 4 bases and J 1 base; bases outside gene matches: 7. The CDR3 contains 17 residues. Germline V gene lookup returns CDR1 MNHNS and CDR2 SASEGT. The CDR3 is CASSATWGGSGANVLTF. Here the CDR3 DNA reads TGTGCCAGCAGTGCAACTTGGGGGGGGTCTGGGGCCAACGTCCTGACTTTC.

CDR3 sequence: CASRAGWGPYEQYF. Here the CDR3 DNA reads TGTGCCAGCAGAGCAGGGTGGGGGCCCTACGAGCAGTACTTC. The chain combines TRBV6-5 with TRBJ2-7, with D possibly matching TRBD1 (6 bases). The CDR3 extends over 14 amino acids. V gave up 6 bases and J gave up 2 bases, with 14 bases separating them. Germline CDR1 MNHEY, CDR2 SVGAGI.

The V gene is TRBV7-9, the J gene TRBJ2-2; D might be TRBD2 (6 bases). Germline CDR1 SEHNR, CDR2 FQNEAQ (reference sequence). There are 12 residues in the CDR3. V was shortened by 10 bases and J by 6 bases, with 12 bases between the two germline ends. CDR3 nucleotides: TGTGCCAACGGGCCGGGGGCCGGGGAGCTGTTTTTT. Translated: CANGPGAGELFF.

The rearrangement joins TRBV24-1 to TRBJ1-1; no clear D gene. Between the trimmed V and J ends, which lost 5 bases and 0 bases, there was a span of 12 bases. Per germline, CDR1 KGHDR and CDR2 SFDVKD. There are 15 residues in the CDR3. CDR3 region: CATSGRGAMNTEAFF. As DNA, the CDR3 is TGTGCCACCAGTGGGCGGGGTGCCATGAACACTGAAGCTTTCTTT.

The CDR3 loop is CASSSAGAVYNEQFF. The CDR3 nucleotides read TGTGCCAGCAGTTCCGCAGGGGCCGTATACAATGAGCAGTTCTTC. The V and J genes are TRBV27 and TRBJ2-1; D is perhaps TRBD1 (6 bases). With 4 bases removed from V and 4 bases from J, the gap between germline ends came to 14 bases. CDR3 size: 15 residues. The germline gives CDR1 MNHEY, CDR2 SMNVEV (reference sequence).

This chain links TRBV6-6 with TRBJ1-5, with TRBD1 matching over 10 bases. The V gene's germline CDR1 is MNHNY and CDR2 SVGAGI (reference sequence). The J segment lost 5 bases and the V segment lost 6 bases, leaving 10 bases of the junction unmatched. The CDR3 has 16 residues. In DNA, the CDR3 is TGTGCCAGCAGAACGCATGACAGGGGGCTACATCAGCCCCAGCATTTT. Translating it yields CASRTHDRGLHQPQHF.

The genes are TRBV19 and TRBJ2-5; possibly TRBD1 for D (5 bases). Germline CDR1 is LNHDA and CDR2 is SQIVND (reference sequence). Trimming shortened V by 3 bases and J by 1 base, and 12 bases separated the two germline ends. The CDR3 spans 15 residues. CDR3 DNA sequence: TGTGCCAGTAGTATGACGCAGGGCACCCAAGAGACCCAGTACTTC. It encodes CASSMTQGTQETQYF.

Comments on this clone: The same CDR3 arises from other DNA sequences in this sample as well. The chain recombines TRBV30 with TRBJ2-7; no clear D gene. CDR3 length equals 11 residues. Between the trimmed V and J ends, which lost 1 base and 1 base, there was a span of 2 bases. Germline V gene sequence: CDR1 GTSNPN, CDR2 SVGIG (reference sequence). The CDR3 spells CAWSASYEQYF. Here the CDR3 DNA reads TGTGCCTGGAGTGCTTCCTACGAGCAGTACTTC.

The chain carries TRBV19 and TRBJ2-3; TRBD2 matches 10 bases. Germline V gene data show CDR1 as LNHDA and CDR2 as SQIVND (reference sequence). The CDR3 has 16 residues. J was trimmed by 6 bases and V by 4 bases; bases with no gene match: 10. CDR3 sequence reads: CASSRSSGGLRDTQYF. CDR3 in DNA: TGTGCCAGTAGTAGGTCTAGCGGGGGCCTTAGGGATACGCAGTATTTT. Using reference TRBV19 and TRBJ2-3 for the parts outside the CDR3, the full variable domain is DGGITQSPKYLFRKEGQNVTLSCEQNLNHDAMYWYRQDPGQGLRLIYYSQIVNDFQKGDIAEGYSVSREKKESFPLTVTSAQKNPTAFYLCASSRSSGGLRDTQYFGPGTRLTVL.

This chain links TRBV28 with TRBJ1-4, with 8 bases lining up with TRBD1. The junction had 5 bases not matched to a gene; V was cut back by 3 bases and J by 5 bases. Germline values: CDR1 MDHEN, CDR2 SYDVKM. This CDR3 is built from 15 residues. The CDR3 is CASSFPGGINEKLFF. The CDR3 bases are TGTGCCAGCAGTTTTCCAGGGGGCATAAATGAAAAACTGTTTTTT. The full variable domain, its missing parts supplied by reference TRBV28 and TRBJ1-4, is DVKVTQSSRYLVKRTGEKVFLECVQDMDHENMFWYRQDPGLGLRLIYFSYDVKMKEKGDIPEGYSVSREKKERFSLILESASTNQTSMYLCASSFPGGINEKLFFGSGTQLSVL.

The chain joins TRBV5-1 to TRBJ1-2; 8 bases fit TRBD1. The CDR3 is made up of 15 amino acids. The germline gives CDR1 SGHRS, CDR2 YFSETQ. Unmatched junction bases numbered 9, after V lost 4 bases and J lost 4 bases. The DNA for the CDR3 is TGCGCCAGCAGCCCCACAGGGGGAGGTTTCTATGGCTACACCTTC. It yields the protein CASSPTGGGFYGYTF.

The J gene is TRBJ2-7, the V gene TRBV9; D possibly corresponds to TRBD1 (5 bases). Trimming removed 4 bases from V and 5 bases from J, with 13 bases in between. Germline V CDR1 and CDR2: SGDLS, YYNGEE. The CDR3 runs 13 residues. The CDR3 loop is CASSTRRDNEQYF. The CDR3 DNA sequence: TGTGCCAGCAGCACCCGCAGGGATAACGAGCAGTACTTC.

The DNA for the CDR3 is TGTGCCAGCAGGCTCCCAGGGGCGGGTGGCTACACCTTC. Residues: CASRLPGAGGYTF. The V and J genes are TRBV28 and TRBJ1-2, with D possibly being TRBD1 (6 bases). The V and J ends lost 6 bases and 7 bases respectively, with 15 bases between them. CDR3 length: 13 residues. CDR1 MDHEN and CDR2 SYDVKM come from the germline V gene.

The gene calls are TRBV9 and TRBJ2-1; 7 nucleotides agree with TRBD1. The CDR3 consists of 15 residues. Germline-derived CDR1 and CDR2 are SGDLS and YYNGEE. With 0 bases clipped from V and 1 base from J, the junction kept 1 base outside the gene matches. CDR3 DNA: TGTGCCAGCAGCGTAGGCAGGGGGTCCTACAATGAGCAGTTCTTC. Protein: CASSVGRGSYNEQFF.

The chain is built from TRBV28 and TRBJ2-4; 8 positions match TRBD2. CDR1 MDHEN and CDR2 SYDVKM come from the germline V gene. V was pared by 8 bases and J by 11 bases, with 8 bases of the junction left unmatched. CDR3 length: 12 residues. The CDR3 is CASAVLRGVQYF. For the CDR3, the DNA is TGTGCCAGCGCGGTTTTGCGGGGGGTTCAGTACTTC.

The chain recombines TRBV11-3 with TRBJ2-1; 8 nucleotides agree with TRBD2. CDR1 SGHNT and CDR2 YENEEA come from the germline V gene. The CDR3 runs to 15 residues. Losses at the gene ends were 3 bases for V and 0 bases for J; bases not matched to a gene: 1. CDR3 residues: CASSLGLGSYNEQFF. CDR3 coding DNA: TGTGCCAGCAGCTTGGGACTAGGCTCCTACAATGAGCAGTTCTTC.

V is TRBV7-9 and J is TRBJ2-6, with 8 nucleotides matching TRBD1. Germline CDR1 SEHNR, CDR2 FQNEAQ (reference sequence). This CDR3 comprises 16 residues. V shed 3 bases, J shed 2 bases, and the junction held 3 bases outside the gene matches. This chain's CDR3 is CASSLDRAPGANVLTF. The CDR3 DNA reads as TGTGCCAGCAGCTTGGACAGGGCGCCTGGGGCCAACGTCCTGACTTTC.

This clone appeared a few times. The J gene is TRBJ2-1, the V gene TRBV27; 13 nucleotides match TRBD2. Per germline, CDR1 MNHEY and CDR2 SMNVEV (reference sequence). V gave up 2 bases and J gave up 2 bases; unmatched junction bases: 6. The CDR3 has 18 residues. CDR3 coding DNA: TGTGCCAGCAGTTTAGAATTGGGACTAGCGGGACCCTACAATGAGCAGTTCTTC. Amino acid sequence: CASSLELGLAGPYNEQFF.

This clone was counted once. The chain uses TRBV6-5 and TRBJ2-7, with D maybe TRBD1 (6 bases). The CDR3 is made up of 14 amino acids. V was cut by 1 base and J by 2 bases, with 9 bases left in between. Germline CDR1 is MNHEY and CDR2 is SVGAGI. The CDR3 DNA reads as TGTGCCAGCAGTTACTTCGAGGGGGCCTACGAGCAGTACTTC. Its translation: CASSYFEGAYEQYF.

V gene TRBV19 combines with J gene TRBJ1-2; the D gene is possibly TRBD1 (6 bases). Trimming cost V 5 bases and J 5 bases, with 18 bases left between them. The CDR3 totals 15 residues. The germline CDR1 and CDR2 sequences are LNHDA and SQIVND (reference sequence). This CDR3 is CASSFSYRANYGYTF. The CDR3, as DNA: TGTGCCAGTAGTTTTTCTTACAGGGCCAATTATGGCTACACCTTC.